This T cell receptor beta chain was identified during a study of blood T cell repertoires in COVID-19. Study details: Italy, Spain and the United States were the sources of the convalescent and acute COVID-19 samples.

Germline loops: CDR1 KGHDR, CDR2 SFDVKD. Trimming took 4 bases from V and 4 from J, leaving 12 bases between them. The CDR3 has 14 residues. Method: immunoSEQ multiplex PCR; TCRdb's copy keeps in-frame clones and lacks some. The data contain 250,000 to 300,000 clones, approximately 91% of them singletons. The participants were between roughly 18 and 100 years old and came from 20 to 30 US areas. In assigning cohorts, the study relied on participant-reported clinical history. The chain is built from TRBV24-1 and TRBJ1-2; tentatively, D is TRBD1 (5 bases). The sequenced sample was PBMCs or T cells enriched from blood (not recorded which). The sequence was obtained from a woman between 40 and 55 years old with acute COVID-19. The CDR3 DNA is TGTGCCACCAGTGAAACGGGGGGACGCTATGGCTACACCTTC. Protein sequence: CATSETGGRYGYTF.